The rows below give T cell receptor beta chains drawn from one sample of a study of post-analysis software for immune sequencing data. TCRdb called the PCR reads again in MiXCR, with one record for every CDR3 protein. This sample has about 430,000 distinct CDR3 sequences, with 30% to 40% found just once. Sequences were obtained from blood. The receptors here all came from a girl aged 2 to 9 with multiple sclerosis. CDR3s include the opening cysteine and the closing phenylalanine or tryptophan. A D gene is named only where the DNA matches it firmly. Size is omitted from some rows. Given values are once, few, many or a class for expanded clones.

v_call,d_call,clone_size,j_call,cdr3_aa,cdr3_nt
TRBV12-5,TRBD2,few,TRBJ2-7,CASGLVLSGLAGFYEQYF,TGTGCTAGTGGTTTAGTACTTTCTGGACTAGCGGGGTTCTACGAGCAGTACTTC
TRBV12-3/TRBV12-4,NA,NA,TRBJ2-5,CASSLGLVLYDEQYF,TGTGCCAGCAGTTTAGGTCTAGTCCTCTACGATGAGCAGTACTTC
TRBV12-3/TRBV12-4,NA,NA,TRBJ2-1,CASSPERLRSNEQFF,TGTGCCAGCAGCCCCGAGAGGCTAAGATCAAATGAGCAGTTCTTC
TRBV18,NA,NA,TRBJ2-5,CASSRGLRETQYF,TGTGCCAGCTCCCGTGGACTACGAGAGACCCAGTACTTC
TRBV28,NA,NA,TRBJ1-5,CASSSVRAGGNQPQHF,TGTGCCAGCAGTTCTGTTAGGGCTGGGGGCAATCAGCCCCAGCATTTT
TRBV5-1,TRBD1,NA,TRBJ2-5,CASSSLTGVETQYF,TGCGCCAGCAGCTCCCTTACAGGGGTCGAGACCCAGTACTTC
TRBV12-3/TRBV12-4,TRBD2,NA,TRBJ2-3,CASSLSSGRDTQYF,TGTGCCAGCAGTTTGTCTAGCGGGAGAGATACGCAGTATTTT
TRBV20-1,NA,few,TRBJ1-2,CSASFFQGHGYTF,TGCAGTGCTAGCTTCTTCCAGGGGCATGGCTACACCTTC
TRBV5-1,NA,NA,TRBJ2-7,CASTSEGGPYEQYF,TGCGCCAGCACCTCAGAAGGGGGTCCCTACGAGCAGTACTTC
TRBV10-3,TRBD1,NA,TRBJ1-6,CAISESPGTGLYNSPLHF,TGTGCCATCAGTGAGTCACCCGGGACAGGGCTCTATAATTCACCCCTCCACTTT
TRBV5-1,TRBD1,NA,TRBJ1-5,CASSYGQGGNQPQHF,TGCGCCAGCAGCTATGGACAGGGAGGCAATCAGCCCCAGCATTTT
TRBV18,TRBD2,NA,TRBJ2-3,CASSPQFGTSGSTDTQYF,TGTGCCAGCTCACCACAATTCGGGACTAGCGGGAGCACAGATACGCAGTATTTT
TRBV15,NA,few,TRBJ2-7,CATSRGRDDSLYEQYF,TGTGCCACCAGCAGGGGAAGGGACGATTCGTTGTACGAGCAGTACTTC
TRBV9,NA,few,TRBJ2-5,CASSVDPLQETQYF,TGTGCCAGCAGCGTAGACCCTCTCCAAGAGACCCAGTACTTC
TRBV5-5,NA,few,TRBJ1-5,CASTQESGSQPQHF,TGTGCCAGCACCCAAGAGTCGGGGAGTCAGCCCCAGCATTTT